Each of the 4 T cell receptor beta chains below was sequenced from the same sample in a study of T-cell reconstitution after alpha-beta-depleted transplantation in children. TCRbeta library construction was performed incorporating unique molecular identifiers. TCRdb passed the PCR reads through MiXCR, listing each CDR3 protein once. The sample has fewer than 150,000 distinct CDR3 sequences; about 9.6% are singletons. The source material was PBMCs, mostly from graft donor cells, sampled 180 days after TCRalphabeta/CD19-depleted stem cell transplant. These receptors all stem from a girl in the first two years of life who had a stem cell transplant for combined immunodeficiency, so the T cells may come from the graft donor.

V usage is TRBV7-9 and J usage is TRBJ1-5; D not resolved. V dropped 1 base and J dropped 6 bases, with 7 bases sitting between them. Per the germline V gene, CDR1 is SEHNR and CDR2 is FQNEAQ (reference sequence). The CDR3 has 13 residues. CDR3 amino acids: CASSLGGFQPQHF. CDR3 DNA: TGTGCCAGCAGCTTAGGAGGGTTTCAGCCCCAGCATTTT. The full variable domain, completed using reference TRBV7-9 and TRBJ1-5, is DTGVSQNPRHKITKRGQNVTFRCDPISEHNRLYWYRQTLGQGPEFLTYFQNEAQLEKSRLLSDRFSAERPKGSFSTLEIQRTEQGDSAMYLCASSLGGFQPQHFGDGTRLSIL.

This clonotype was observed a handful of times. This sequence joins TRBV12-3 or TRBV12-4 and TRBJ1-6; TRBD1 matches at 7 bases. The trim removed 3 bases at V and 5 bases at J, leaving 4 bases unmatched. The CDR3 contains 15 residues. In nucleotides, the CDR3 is TGTGCCAGCAGTTTCAGGGGGTTCGATAATTCACCCCTCCACTTT. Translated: CASSFRGFDNSPLHF.

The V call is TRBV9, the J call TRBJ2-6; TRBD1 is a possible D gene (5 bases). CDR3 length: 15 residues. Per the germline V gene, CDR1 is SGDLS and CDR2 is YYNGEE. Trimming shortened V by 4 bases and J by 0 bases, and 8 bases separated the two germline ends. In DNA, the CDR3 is TGTGCCAGCAGCCAGGGTAGCTCTGGGGCCAACGTCCTGACTTTC. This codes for CASSQGSSGANVLTF.

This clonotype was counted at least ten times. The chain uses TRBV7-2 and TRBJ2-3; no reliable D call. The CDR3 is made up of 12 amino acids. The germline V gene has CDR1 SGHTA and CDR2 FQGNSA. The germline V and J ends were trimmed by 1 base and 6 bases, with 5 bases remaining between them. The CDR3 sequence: CASSLDSDTQYF. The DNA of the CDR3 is TGTGCCAGCAGCTTAGACTCCGATACGCAGTATTTT.